Reported below is one TCR beta chain. Its antigen is not identified. Measured with immunoSEQ multiplex PCR; TCRdb has only the in-frame clones, and not every one. This table has 95,000 to 150,000 clones, 80% to 90% appearing once. This entry belongs to a study of T cell responses to AZD1222 COVID-19 vaccine. Across the whole study: Pooled samples include second doses given at about 4 or 12 weeks. Findings of the study overall: Researchers took repertoire samples only after the peak T cell response had come. Clonal diversity was possibly underestimated, and white British individuals and females predominated among donors.

CDR1 is SGHRS and CDR2 is YFSETQ in the germline V gene. The CDR3 is made up of 12 amino acids. V was trimmed by 3 bases and J by 4 bases, leaving 7 bases between them. The chain employs TRBV5-1 and TRBJ1-2; the D gene is possibly TRBD1 (6 bases). The sequenced sample was peripheral blood, obtained on day 0 of AZD1222 vaccination. This sequence originates from an adult in good health. CDR3 residues: CASSWDTYGYTF. Written as DNA, the CDR3 is TGCGCCAGCAGCTGGGACACCTATGGCTACACCTTC.